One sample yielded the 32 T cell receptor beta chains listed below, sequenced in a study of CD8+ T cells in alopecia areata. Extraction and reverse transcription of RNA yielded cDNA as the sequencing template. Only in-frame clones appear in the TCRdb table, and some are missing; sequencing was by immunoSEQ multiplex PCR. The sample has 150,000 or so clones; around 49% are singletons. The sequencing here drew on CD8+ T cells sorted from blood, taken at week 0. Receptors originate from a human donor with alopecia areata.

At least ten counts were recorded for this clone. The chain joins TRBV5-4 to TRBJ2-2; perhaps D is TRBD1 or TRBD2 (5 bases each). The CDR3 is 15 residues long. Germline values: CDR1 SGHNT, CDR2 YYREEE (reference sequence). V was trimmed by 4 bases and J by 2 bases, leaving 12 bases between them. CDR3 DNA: TGTGCCAGCAGCCCGAGAGGGACCAACACCGGGGAGCTGTTTTTT. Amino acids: CASSPRGTNTGELFF.

CDR3 amino acids: CASSQERDNSYEQYF. As DNA, the CDR3 is TGTGCCAGCAGCCAAGAACGGGACAACTCCTACGAGCAGTACTTC. The rearrangement joins TRBV4-2 to TRBJ2-7, with D tentatively TRBD1 (6 bases). This CDR3 contains 15 residues. Germline V lookup: CDR1 LGHNA, CDR2 YNFKEQ. The V gene lost 0 bases and the J gene lost 0 bases, with 9 bases spanning the gap.

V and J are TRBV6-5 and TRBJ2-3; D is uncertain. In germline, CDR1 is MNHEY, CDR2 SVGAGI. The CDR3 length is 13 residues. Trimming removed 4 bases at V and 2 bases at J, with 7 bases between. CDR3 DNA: TGTGCCAGCAGTTCACTAAACACAGATACGCAGTATTTT. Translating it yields CASSSLNTDTQYF.

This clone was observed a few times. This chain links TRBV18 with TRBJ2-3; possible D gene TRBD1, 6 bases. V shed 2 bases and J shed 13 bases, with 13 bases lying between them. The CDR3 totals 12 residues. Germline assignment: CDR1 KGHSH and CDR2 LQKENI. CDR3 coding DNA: TGTGCCAGCTCACCATCGGCAGGGGTGAAGTATTTT. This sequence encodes CASSPSAGVKYF.

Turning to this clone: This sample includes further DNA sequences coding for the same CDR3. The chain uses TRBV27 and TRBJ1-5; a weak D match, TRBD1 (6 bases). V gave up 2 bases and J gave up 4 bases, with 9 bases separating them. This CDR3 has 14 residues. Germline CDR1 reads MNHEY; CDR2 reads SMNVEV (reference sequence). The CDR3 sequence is CASSLGQGNQPQHF. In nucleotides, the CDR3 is TGTGCCAGCAGTTTAGGGCAGGGGAATCAGCCCCAGCATTTT.

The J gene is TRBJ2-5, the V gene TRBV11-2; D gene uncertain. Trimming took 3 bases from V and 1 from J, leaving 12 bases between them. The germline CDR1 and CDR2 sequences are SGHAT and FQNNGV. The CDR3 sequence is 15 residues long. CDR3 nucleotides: TGTGCCAGCAGCTTGTGGGATTGGTCCCAAGAGACCCAGTACTTC. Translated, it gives CASSLWDWSQETQYF.

CDR3 nucleotides: TGCGCCAGCAGGCTACGGGACAGGGGACGGTATGGCTACACCTTC. It encodes CASRLRDRGRYGYTF. The rearrangement joins TRBV5-1 to TRBJ1-2; TRBD1 matches 10 bases. The junction had 9 bases not matched to a gene; V was cut back by 5 bases and J by 5 bases. Germline CDR1 and CDR2: SGHRS and YFSETQ. The CDR3 is made up of 15 amino acids.

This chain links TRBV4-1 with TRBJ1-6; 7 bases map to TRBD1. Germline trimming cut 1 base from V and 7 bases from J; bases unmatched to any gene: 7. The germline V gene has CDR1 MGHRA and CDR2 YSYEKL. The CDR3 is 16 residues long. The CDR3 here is CASSQAPGQRNSPLHF. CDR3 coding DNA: TGCGCCAGCAGCCAAGCCCCGGGACAGAGGAATTCACCCCTCCACTTT.

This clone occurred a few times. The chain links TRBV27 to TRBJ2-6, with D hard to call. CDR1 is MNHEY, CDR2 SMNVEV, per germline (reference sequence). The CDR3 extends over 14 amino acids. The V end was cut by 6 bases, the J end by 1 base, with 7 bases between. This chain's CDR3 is CASRVGSGANVLTF. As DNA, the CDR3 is TGTGCCAGCAGGGTTGGGTCTGGGGCCAACGTCCTGACTTTC.

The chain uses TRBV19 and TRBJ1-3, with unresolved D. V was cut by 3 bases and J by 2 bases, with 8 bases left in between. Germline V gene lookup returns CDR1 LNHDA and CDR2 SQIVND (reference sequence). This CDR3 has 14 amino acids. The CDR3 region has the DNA TGTGCCAGTAGTATTTGGGGAACTGGAAACACCATATATTTT. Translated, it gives CASSIWGTGNTIYF. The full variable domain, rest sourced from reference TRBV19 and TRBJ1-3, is DGGITQSPKYLFRKEGQNVTLSCEQNLNHDAMYWYRQDPGQGLRLIYYSQIVNDFQKGDIAEGYSVSREKKESFPLTVTSAQKNPTAFYLCASSIWGTGNTIYFGEGSWLTVV.

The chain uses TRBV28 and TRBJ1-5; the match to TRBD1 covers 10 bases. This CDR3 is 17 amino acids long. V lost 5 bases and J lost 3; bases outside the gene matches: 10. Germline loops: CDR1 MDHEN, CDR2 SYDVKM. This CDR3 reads CASSKKLGTGDNQPQHF. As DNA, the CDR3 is TGTGCCAGCAGTAAGAAGCTAGGGACAGGGGACAATCAGCCCCAGCATTTT.

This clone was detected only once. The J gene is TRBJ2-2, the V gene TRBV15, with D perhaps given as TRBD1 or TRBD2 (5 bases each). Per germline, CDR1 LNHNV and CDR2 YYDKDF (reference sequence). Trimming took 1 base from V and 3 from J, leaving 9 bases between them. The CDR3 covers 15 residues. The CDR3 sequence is CATSRVGTDTGELFF. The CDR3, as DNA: TGTGCCACCAGCAGAGTGGGGACGGACACCGGGGAGCTGTTTTTT.

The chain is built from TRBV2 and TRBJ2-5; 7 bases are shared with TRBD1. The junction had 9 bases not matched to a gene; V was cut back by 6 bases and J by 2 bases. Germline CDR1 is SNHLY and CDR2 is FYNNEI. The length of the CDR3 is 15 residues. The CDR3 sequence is CASRKGDRAQETQYF. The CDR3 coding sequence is TGTGCCAGCAGGAAGGGCGACAGGGCGCAAGAGACCCAGTACTTC.

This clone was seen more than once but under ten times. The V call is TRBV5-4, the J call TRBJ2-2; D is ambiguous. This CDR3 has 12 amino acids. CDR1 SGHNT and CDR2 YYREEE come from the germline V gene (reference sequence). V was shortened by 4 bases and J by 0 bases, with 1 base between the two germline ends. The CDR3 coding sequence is TGTGCCAGCAGCCCGAACACCGGGGAGCTGTTTTTT. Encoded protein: CASSPNTGELFF.

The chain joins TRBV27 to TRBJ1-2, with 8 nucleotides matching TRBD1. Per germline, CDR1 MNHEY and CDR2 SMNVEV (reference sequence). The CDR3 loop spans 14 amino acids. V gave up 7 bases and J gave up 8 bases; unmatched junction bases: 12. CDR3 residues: CASNSRAGGEGYTF. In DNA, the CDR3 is TGTGCCAGCAACTCACGGGCAGGGGGCGAGGGCTACACCTTC.

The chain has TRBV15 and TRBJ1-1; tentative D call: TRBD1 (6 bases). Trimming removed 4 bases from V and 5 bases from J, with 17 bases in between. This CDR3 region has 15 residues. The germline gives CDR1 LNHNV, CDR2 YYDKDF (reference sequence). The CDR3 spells CATSTGPGGGTEAFF. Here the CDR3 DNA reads TGTGCCACCAGCACTGGACCGGGAGGGGGGACTGAAGCTTTCTTT.

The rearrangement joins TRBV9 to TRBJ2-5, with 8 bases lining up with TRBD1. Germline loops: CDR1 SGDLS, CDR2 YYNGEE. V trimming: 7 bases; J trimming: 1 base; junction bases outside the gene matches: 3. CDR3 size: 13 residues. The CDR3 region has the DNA TGTGCCAGCCGAGGACAGGGCCAAGAGACCCAGTACTTC. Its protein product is CASRGQGQETQYF.

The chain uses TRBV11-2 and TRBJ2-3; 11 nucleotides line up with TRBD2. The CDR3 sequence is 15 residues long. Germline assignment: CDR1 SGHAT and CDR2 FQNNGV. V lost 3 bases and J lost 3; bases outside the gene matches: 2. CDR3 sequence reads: CASSFLAGGTDTQYF. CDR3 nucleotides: TGTGCCAGCAGCTTCCTAGCGGGGGGTACAGATACGCAGTATTTT.

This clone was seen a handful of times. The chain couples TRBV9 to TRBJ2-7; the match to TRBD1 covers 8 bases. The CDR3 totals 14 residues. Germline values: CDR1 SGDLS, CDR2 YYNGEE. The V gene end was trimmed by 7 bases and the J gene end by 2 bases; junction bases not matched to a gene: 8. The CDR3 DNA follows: TGTGCCAGCCCAGGGGGCTTTCCCCCCTACGAGCAGTACTTC. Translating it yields CASPGGFPPYEQYF.

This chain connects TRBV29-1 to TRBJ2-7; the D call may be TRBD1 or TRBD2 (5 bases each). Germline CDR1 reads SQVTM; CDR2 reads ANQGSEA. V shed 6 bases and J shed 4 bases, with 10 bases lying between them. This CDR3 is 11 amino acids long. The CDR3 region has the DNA TGCAGCGTCGGGACGGGTTACGAGCAGTACTTC. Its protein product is CSVGTGYEQYF.

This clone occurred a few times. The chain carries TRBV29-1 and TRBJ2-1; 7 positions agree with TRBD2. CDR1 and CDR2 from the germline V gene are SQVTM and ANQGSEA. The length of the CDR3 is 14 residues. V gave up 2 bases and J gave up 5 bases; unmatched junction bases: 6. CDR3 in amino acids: CSVERLALNNEQFF. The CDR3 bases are TGCAGCGTTGAACGACTAGCTTTGAACAATGAGCAGTTCTTC.

The CDR3 loop reads CAISAGGSNTGELFF. CDR3 nucleotides: TGTGCCATCAGTGCGGGGGGCTCGAACACCGGGGAGCTGTTTTTT. This chain uses TRBV10-3 with TRBJ2-2; tentative D call: TRBD2 (7 bases). The germline V gene encodes CDR1 ENHRY and CDR2 SYGVKD. V was pared by 4 bases and J by 0 bases, with 9 bases between. The CDR3 totals 15 residues.

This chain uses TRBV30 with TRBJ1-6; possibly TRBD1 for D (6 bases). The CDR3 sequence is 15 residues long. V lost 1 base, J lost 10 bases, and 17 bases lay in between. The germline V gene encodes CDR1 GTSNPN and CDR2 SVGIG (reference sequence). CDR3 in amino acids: CAWSEQGAGDSPLHF. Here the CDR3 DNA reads TGTGCCTGGAGTGAACAGGGTGCAGGGGACTCACCCCTCCACTTT.

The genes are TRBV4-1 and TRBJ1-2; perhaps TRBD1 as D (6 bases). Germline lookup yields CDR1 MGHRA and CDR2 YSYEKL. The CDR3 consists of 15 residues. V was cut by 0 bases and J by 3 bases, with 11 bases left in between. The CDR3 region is CASSQDRGKDYGYTF. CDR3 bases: TGCGCCAGCAGCCAAGACAGGGGCAAAGACTATGGCTACACCTTC.

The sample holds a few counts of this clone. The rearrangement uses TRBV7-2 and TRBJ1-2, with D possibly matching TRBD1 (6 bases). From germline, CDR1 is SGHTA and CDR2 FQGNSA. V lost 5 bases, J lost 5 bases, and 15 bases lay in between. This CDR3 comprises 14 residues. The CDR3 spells CASSPHAGTYGYTF. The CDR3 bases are TGTGCCAGCAGCCCACATGCCGGGACATATGGCTACACCTTC. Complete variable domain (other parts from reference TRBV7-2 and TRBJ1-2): GAGVSQSPSNKVTEKGKDVELRCDPISGHTALYWYRQSLGQGLEFLIYFQGNSAPDKSGLPSDRFSAERTGGSVSTLTIQRTQQEDSAVYLCASSPHAGTYGYTFGSGTRLTVV.

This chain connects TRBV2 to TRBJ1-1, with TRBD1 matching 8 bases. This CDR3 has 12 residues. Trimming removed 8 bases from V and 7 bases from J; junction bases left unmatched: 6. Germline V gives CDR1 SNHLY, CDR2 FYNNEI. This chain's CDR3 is CASGDRSVEAFF. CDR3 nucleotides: TGTGCCAGCGGGGACAGGTCCGTTGAAGCTTTCTTT.

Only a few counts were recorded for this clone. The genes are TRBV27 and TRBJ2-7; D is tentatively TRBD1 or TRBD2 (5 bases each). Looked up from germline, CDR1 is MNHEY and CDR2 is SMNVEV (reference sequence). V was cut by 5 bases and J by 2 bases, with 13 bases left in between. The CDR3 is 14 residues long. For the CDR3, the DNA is TGTGCCAGCAGTCCCGGGACGAGAGCCTACGAGCAGTACTTC. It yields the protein CASSPGTRAYEQYF.

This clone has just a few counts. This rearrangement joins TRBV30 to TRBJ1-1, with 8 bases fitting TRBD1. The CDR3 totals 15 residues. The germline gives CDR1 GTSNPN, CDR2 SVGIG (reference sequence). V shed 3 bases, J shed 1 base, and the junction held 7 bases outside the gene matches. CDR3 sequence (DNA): TGTGCCTGGAGGCAAAGACAGGGGTCGAACACTGAAGCTTTCTTT. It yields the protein CAWRQRQGSNTEAFF.

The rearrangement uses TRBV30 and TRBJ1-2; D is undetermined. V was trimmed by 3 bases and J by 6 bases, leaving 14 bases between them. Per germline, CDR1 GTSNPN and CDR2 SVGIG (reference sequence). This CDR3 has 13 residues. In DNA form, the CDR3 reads TGTGCCTGGAGAGGGCAGTGGAGCAATGGCTACACCTTC. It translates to CAWRGQWSNGYTF.

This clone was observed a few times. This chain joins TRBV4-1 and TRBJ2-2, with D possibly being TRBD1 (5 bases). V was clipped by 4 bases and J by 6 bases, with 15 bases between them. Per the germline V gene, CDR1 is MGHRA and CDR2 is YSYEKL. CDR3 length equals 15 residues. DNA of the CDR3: TGCGCCAGCAGCCCCCCAGGGCGGTCCCCCGGGGAGCTGTTTTTT. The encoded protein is CASSPPGRSPGELFF.

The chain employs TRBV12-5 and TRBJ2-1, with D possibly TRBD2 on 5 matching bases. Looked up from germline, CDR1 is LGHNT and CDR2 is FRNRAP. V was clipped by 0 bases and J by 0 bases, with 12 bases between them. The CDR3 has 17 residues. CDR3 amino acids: CASGLVERESSYNEQFF. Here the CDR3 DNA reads TGTGCTAGTGGTTTGGTAGAGAGGGAGAGCTCCTACAATGAGCAGTTCTTC.

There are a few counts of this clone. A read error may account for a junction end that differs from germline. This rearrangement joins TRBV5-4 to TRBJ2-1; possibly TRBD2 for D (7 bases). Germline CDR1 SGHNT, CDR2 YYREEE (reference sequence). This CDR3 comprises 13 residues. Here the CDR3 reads CASTLGRGNEQFF. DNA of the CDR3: TGTGCCAGCACCTTGGGGAGGGGGAATGAGCAGTTCTTC. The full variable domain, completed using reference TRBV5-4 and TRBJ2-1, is ETGVTQSPTHLIKTRGQQVTLRCSSQSGHNTVSWYQQALGQGPQFIFQYYREEENGRGNFPPRFSGLQFPNYSSELNVNALELDDSALYLCASTLGRGNEQFFGPGTRLTVL.